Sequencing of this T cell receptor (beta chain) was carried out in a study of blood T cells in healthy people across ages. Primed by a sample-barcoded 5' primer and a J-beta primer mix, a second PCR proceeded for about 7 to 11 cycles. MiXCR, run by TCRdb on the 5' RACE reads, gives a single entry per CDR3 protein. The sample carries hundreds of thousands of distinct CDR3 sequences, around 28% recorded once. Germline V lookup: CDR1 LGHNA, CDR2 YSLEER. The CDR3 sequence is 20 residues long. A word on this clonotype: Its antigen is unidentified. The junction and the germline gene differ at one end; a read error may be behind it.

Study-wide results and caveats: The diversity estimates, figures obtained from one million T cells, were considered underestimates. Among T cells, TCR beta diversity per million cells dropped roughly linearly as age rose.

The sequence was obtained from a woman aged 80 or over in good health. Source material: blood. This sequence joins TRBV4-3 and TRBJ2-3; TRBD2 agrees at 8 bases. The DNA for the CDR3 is TGCGCCAGCAGCCAAGATCCGAGTCGGGGGGGGGTAGGGGCGGCAGATACGCGGTATTTT. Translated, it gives CASSQDPSRGGVGAADTRYF.